Sequencing of this T cell receptor beta chain was carried out in a study of cytomegalovirus exposure and HLA in healthy donors. There are 16 residues in the CDR3. V was pared by 5 bases and J by 5 bases, with 21 bases between. Germline lookup yields CDR1 MNHEY and CDR2 SMNVEV (reference sequence). Study-wide points: A few V segments could not be told apart, such as TRBV6-2 and TRBV6-3, and were left out.

About this clone: The antigen is undetermined.

This PCR relied on a set of 60 Vbeta primers and 13 Jbeta primers. Profiling relied on immunoSEQ multiplex PCR, and the TCRdb table lists in-frame clones only, not all of them. The top ten hold about 3.9% of the sample, which has about 120,000 clones, roughly 85% seen once. The TCR sequence derives from a woman in her 40s in good health and CMV-seropositive. The chain recombines TRBV27 with TRBJ1-1; a possible D gene is TRBD1 (5 bases). The sequenced sample was PBMCs. The CDR3 is CASSTGLGLFGTEAFF. CDR3 nucleotides: TGTGCCAGCAGTACGGGACTGGGACTATTTGGGACTGAAGCTTTCTTT.